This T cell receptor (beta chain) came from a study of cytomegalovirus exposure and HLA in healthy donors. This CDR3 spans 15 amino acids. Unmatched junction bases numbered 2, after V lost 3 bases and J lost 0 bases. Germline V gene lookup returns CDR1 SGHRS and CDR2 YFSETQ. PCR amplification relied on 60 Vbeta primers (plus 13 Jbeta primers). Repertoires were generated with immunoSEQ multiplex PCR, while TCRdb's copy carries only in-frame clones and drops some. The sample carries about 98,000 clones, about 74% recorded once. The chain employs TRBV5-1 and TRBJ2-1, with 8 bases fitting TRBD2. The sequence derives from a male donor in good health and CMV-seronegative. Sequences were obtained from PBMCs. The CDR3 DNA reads TGCGCCAGCAGCTCCGGGACTAGCTCCTACAATGAGCAGTTCTTC. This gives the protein CASSSGTSSYNEQFF.